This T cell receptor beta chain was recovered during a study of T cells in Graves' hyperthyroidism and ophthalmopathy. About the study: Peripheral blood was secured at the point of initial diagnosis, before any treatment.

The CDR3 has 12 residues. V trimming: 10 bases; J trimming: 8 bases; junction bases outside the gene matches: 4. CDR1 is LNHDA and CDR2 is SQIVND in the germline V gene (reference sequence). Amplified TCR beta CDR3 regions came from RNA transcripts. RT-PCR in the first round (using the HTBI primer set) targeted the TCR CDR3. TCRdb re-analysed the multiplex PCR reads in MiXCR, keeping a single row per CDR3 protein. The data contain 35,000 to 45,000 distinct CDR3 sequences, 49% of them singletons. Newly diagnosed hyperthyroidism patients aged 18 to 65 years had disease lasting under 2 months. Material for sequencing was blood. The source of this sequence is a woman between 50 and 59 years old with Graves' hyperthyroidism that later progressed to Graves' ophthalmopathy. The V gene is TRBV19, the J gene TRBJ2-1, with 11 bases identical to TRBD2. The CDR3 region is CATLAGVYEQFF. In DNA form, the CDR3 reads TGTGCCACACTAGCGGGAGTCTATGAGCAGTTCTTC.